This TCR beta chain was captured in a study of blood T cell repertoires in COVID-19. About the research overall: The samples span acute and convalescent COVID-19 from the United States, Italy and Spain.

Donors in Cohort 3 counted as recovered after two negative PCRs, clearance, or symptom resolution. J gave up 3 bases and V 3 bases, and 4 bases lay outside the gene matches. The CDR3 is 15 residues long. Germline CDR1 GTSNPN, CDR2 SVGIG (reference sequence). Original processing notes: From reference gene primer amplification, estimates of nucleated cell counts were derived. Data came from immunoSEQ multiplex PCR; TCRdb stores just in-frame clones and leaves some out. V, J and clone size reflect that table, while D and trimming were determined from the DNA. The sample yields about 310,000 clones, around 91% seen once.

Sequencing input: PBMCs or T cells enriched from blood (not recorded which). The V and J genes are TRBV30 and TRBJ1-5; 11 bases map to TRBD1. This clonotype was sampled from a woman between 40 and 55 years old who had recovered from COVID-19. In nucleotides, the CDR3 is TGTGCCTGGAGCCGGGACAGGGGGTCCAATCAGCCCCAGCATTTT. This encodes CAWSRDRGSNQPQHF.